The present T cell receptor beta chain was sequenced within a study of patients and donors after allogeneic stem cell transplantation. Trimming cost V 4 bases and J 5 bases, with 18 bases left between them. CDR3 length equals 16 residues. Germline V gives CDR1 LGHDT, CDR2 YNNKEL (reference sequence). TCRdb independently ran MiXCR on the RT-PCR reads; one entry per CDR3 protein. The sample records about a million distinct CDR3 sequences, roughly 18% being singletons. Source material: blood, either unsorted or a sorted T cell fraction (not recorded which). The clonotype was recovered from a human donor who was either an allogeneic HSCT recipient or a stem cell or donor lymphocyte infusion donor (not recorded which). It is not recorded whose cells these are; they may come from a transplant donor. The chain carries TRBV3-1 and TRBJ2-1; the D gene is possibly TRBD1 (7 bases). The CDR3 is CASSLGSGRGDNEQFF. The DNA for the CDR3 is TGTGCCAGCAGCCTTGGATCAGGCAGGGGGGACAATGAGCAGTTCTTC.